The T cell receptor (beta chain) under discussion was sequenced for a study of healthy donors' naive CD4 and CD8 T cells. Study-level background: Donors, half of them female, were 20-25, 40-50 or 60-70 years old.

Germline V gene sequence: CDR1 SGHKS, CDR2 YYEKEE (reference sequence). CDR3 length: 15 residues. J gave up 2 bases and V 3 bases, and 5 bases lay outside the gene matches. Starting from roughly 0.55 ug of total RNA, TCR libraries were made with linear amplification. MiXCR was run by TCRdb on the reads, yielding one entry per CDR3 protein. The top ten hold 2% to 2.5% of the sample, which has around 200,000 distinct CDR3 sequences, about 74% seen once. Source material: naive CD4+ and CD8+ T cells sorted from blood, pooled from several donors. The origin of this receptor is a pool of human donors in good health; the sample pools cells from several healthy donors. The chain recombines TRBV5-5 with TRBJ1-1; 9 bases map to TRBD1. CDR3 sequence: CASSWTGEGNTEAFF. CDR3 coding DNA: TGTGCCAGCAGCTGGACAGGGGAAGGAAACACTGAAGCTTTCTTT.